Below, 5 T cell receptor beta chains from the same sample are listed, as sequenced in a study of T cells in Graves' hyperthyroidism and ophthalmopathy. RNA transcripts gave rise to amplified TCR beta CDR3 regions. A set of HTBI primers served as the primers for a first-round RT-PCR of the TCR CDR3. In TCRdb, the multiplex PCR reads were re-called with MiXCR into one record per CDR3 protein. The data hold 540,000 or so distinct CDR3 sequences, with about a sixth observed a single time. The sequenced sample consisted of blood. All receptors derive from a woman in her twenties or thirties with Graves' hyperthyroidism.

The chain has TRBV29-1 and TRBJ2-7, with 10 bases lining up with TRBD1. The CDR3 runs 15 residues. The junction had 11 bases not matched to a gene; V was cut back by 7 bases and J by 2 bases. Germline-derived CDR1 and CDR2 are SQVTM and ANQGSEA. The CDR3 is CSGTVGQGPTYEQYF. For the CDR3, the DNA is TGCAGCGGAACAGTGGGACAGGGGCCGACCTACGAGCAGTACTTC.

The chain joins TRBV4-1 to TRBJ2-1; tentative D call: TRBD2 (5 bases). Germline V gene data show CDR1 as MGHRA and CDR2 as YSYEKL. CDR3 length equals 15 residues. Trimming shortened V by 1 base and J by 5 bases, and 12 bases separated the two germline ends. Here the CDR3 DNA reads TGCGCCAGCAGCCAAGTAGGCGGGCGGAACAATGAGCAGTTCTTC. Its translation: CASSQVGGRNNEQFF.

CDR3: CASRPITDTQYF. CDR3 DNA sequence: TGTGCCAGCCGCCCAATCACAGATACGCAGTATTTT. This chain connects TRBV13 to TRBJ2-3; D remains ambiguous. CDR3 size: 12 residues. The germline CDR1 and CDR2 sequences are PRHDT and FYEKMQ (reference sequence). V gave up 8 bases and J gave up 2 bases, with 8 bases separating them.

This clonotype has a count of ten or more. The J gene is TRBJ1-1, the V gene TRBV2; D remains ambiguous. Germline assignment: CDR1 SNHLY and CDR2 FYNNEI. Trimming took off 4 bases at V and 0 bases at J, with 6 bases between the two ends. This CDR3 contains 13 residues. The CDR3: CASSGLMNTEAFF. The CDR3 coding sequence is TGTGCCAGCAGTGGCTTGATGAACACTGAAGCTTTCTTT.

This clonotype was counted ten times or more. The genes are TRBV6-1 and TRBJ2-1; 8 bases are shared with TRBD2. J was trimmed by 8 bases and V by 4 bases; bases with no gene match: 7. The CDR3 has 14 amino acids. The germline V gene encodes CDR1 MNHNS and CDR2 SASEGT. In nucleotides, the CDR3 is TGTGCCAGCAGTGTCGGGACTAGGAGGGATGAGCAGTTCTTC. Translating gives CASSVGTRRDEQFF.